A single count supports the clone carrying this TCR beta chain. As yet, its antigen is unknown. The sample belongs to a study of T cell repertoires in cytomegalovirus infection. For the study at large: Public TCR beta signature analysis indicated the presence of both CMV infection and matching HLA type.

Germline values: CDR1 SNHLY, CDR2 FYNNEI. V lost 6 bases and J lost 6, with 9 bases in between. The CDR3 has 11 amino acids. Using its own MiXCR run on the reads, TCRdb lists one record per CDR3 protein. The table has about 770,000 distinct CDR3 sequences, around 29% seen once; the top ten hold approximately 14%. V is TRBV2 and J is TRBJ2-7, with D possibly called TRBD1 or TRBD2 (5 bases each). Here the sequenced sample was cultured CD8+ T cells from PBMCs, taken from culture after CMV antigen stimulation. The receptor comes from a human donor in good health (CMV status not recorded). Some clones in this sample may be carry-over from other donors' samples. CDR3 nucleotides: TGTGCCAGCAGAGTAGGGACCGAGCAGTACGTC. Its protein product is CASRVGTEQYV.